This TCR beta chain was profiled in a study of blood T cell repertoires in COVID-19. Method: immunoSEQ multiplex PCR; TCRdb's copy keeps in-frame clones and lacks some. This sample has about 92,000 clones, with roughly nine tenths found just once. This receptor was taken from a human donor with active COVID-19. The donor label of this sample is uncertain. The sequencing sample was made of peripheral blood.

The CDR3 DNA reads as TGTGCCAGTAGTGCCCCGGGACAGGGGGCGAACACTGAAGCTTTCTTT. Amino acids: CASSAPGQGANTEAFF. This rearrangement joins TRBV19 to TRBJ1-1; 12 bases are a match to TRBD1. The CDR3 sequence is 16 residues long. After removal of 5 bases from V and 1 base from J, the junction contained 5 bases not matched to a gene. The germline gives CDR1 LNHDA, CDR2 SQIVND (reference sequence).